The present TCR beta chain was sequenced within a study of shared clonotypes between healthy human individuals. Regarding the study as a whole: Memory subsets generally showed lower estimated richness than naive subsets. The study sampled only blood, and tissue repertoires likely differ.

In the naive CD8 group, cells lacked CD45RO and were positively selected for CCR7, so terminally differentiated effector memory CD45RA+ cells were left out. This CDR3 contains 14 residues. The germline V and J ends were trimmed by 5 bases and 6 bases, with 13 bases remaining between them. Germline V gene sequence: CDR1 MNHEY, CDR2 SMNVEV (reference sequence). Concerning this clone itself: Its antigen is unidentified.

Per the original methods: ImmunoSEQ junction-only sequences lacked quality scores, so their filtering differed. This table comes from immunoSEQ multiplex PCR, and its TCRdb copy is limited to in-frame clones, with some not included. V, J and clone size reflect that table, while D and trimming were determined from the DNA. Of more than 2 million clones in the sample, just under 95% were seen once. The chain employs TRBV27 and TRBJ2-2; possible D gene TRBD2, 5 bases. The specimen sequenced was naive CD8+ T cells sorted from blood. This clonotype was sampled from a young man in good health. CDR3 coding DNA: TGTGCCAGCAGTAGAGGGAGTTTGTCCGGGGAGCTGTTTTTT. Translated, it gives CASSRGSLSGELFF.